The T cell receptor beta chain under discussion was sequenced for a study of identical twins. CDR3 size: 20 residues. Germline CDR1 ENHRY, CDR2 SYGVKD. The ends lost 0 bases at V and 7 bases at J; junction bases unmatched: 12. Study-wide points: Zero-insertion analyses could be partly confounded by invariant MAIT and iNKT cells. Abundant beta clonotypes from cord blood bore fewer insertions; memory repertoires lacked this pattern.

A remark on this clonotype: Its target is unknown.

TCRdb re-called the 5' RACE reads through MiXCR, storing one row per CDR3 protein. The sample has roughly 500,000 distinct CDR3 sequences, under 25% seen once; the top ten hold around 0.91%. The same data also contributed to another study, on T cells expressing NK-cell markers. As reported in that work: With an anti-gamma-delta TCR antibody, sorting in several experiments was kept to alpha-beta TCR T cells. Nothing established the HCMV specificity of expanded NKG2C+ T cell clones.

The rearrangement links TRBV10-3 to TRBJ2-1, with 16 nucleotides matching TRBD2. The specimen was CD4+ T cells sorted from blood. The TCR sequence derives from a woman between 18 and 29 years old in good health. CDR3 loop: CAISESDQGLGLAGGNEQFF. Written as DNA, the CDR3 is TGTGCCATCAGTGAGTCGGACCAGGGGTTGGGACTAGCGGGAGGGAATGAGCAGTTCTTC.